This T cell receptor (beta chain) comes out of a study of regulatory T cells in long-lasting Graves disease. Overall study context: Those Graves' patients who were newly diagnosed had been on antithyroid drugs under 3 months.

CDR3 length: 15 amino acids. Germline lookup yields CDR1 SGHTA and CDR2 FQGNSA. The V and J ends lost 2 bases and 5 bases respectively, with 16 bases between them. The time point: newly diagnosed GD, antithyroid drugs for less than 3 months. PBMCs were the source of the RNA used for TCR sequencing. Study results and limitations: With 2,741 shared public clonotypes, persistent patients exceeded new patients, who shared 950 to 1,000.

This clonotype was seen repeatedly, ten times or more. Its antigen is unknown. Both iRepertoire HTBI primers and Arm-PCR of CDR3 regions were used to build the TCR beta libraries. As originally analysed: Identification of gene segments yielded around 63 TRBV and 14 TRBJ across samples. MiXCR, run by TCRdb on the multiplex PCR reads, gives a single entry per CDR3 protein. Here the V and J calls rest on TCRdb's processing, not on the authors' analysis. The table has roughly 420,000 distinct CDR3 sequences, about 14% seen once. The clonotype comes from a female donor with Graves disease. Source: peripheral blood mononuclear cells (PBMCs), taken at new diagnosis, from a patient treated with antithyroid drugs. The genes are TRBV7-2 and TRBJ2-7, with D possibly being TRBD1 (5 bases). The CDR3 region is CASSLTLGLKDEQYF. CDR3 coding DNA: TGTGCCAGCAGCTTAACCTTGGGGCTCAAGGACGAGCAGTACTTC.